This is a list of T cell receptor beta chains from one sample in a study of glioma-infiltrating T cells after dendritic cell vaccination. Repertoires were generated with immunoSEQ multiplex PCR, while TCRdb's copy carries only in-frame clones and drops some. This table has under 100,000 clones, approximately 90% appearing once. Sequencing was performed on blood, taken before dendritic cell vaccination. These receptors were taken from a human donor with glioblastoma. Both conserved end residues are part of each CDR3. A D gene is named only where the DNA matches it firmly. Some rows have no size entry. The others give once, few or many, or a class for an expanded clone.

d_call j_call v_call cdr3_length clone_size cdr3_aa cdr3_nt
TRBD2 TRBJ2-1 TRBV7-9 16 few CASSQSSGGDYNEQFF TGTGCCAGCAGCCAATCTAGCGGGGGGGATTACAATGAGCAGTTCTTC
NA TRBJ2-7 TRBV2 12 NA CASGTTGYEQYF TGTGCCAGCGGAACGACGGGCTACGAGCAGTACTTC
TRBD1 TRBJ2-7 TRBV6-5 14 NA CASSSSDRGYEQYF TGTGCCAGCAGTTCCTCGGACAGGGGTTACGAGCAGTACTTC
NA TRBJ2-1 TRBV11-2 14 NA CASSLQRVNNEQFF TGTGCCAGCAGCTTACAGCGGGTGAACAATGAGCAGTTCTTC
NA TRBJ1-2 TRBV5-6 16 NA CASSLVVGESNYGYTF TGTGCCAGCAGCTTGGTAGTGGGAGAATCTAACTATGGCTACACCTTC
TRBD1 TRBJ1-3 TRBV5-1 16 NA CASSLGQGYSGNTIYF TGCGCCAGCAGCCTAGGACAGGGATACTCTGGAAACACCATATATTTT
TRBD1 TRBJ2-7 TRBV27 13 NA CASSLSGTGAYYF TGTGCCAGCAGTTTATCCGGGACAGGGGCTTACTACTTC
TRBD1 TRBJ1-1 TRBV5-1 15 few CASSLQGVLNTEAFF TGCGCCAGCAGCTTACAGGGGGTTTTGAACACTGAAGCTTTCTTT
NA TRBJ1-5 TRBV19 15 NA CASRIGQYSNQPQHF TGTGCCAGTAGGATTGGACAGTATAGCAATCAGCCCCAGCATTTT
NA TRBJ1-1 TRBV5-1 15 few CASSLGQPGGTEAFF TGCGCCAGCAGCTTGGGGCAGCCTGGAGGCACTGAAGCTTTCTTT
TRBD2 TRBJ2-1 TRBV28 15 NA CASSSLGGNYNEQFF TGTGCCAGCAGTTCCTTGGGAGGGAACTACAATGAGCAGTTCTTC
NA TRBJ1-3 TRBV4-1 18 once CASSPSRTRVSSGNTIYF TGCGCCAGCAGCCCCTCCAGGACCAGGGTGAGCTCTGGAAACACCATATATTTT
NA TRBJ1-1 TRBV4-1 15 NA CASSQPLTGRTEAFF TGCGCCAGCAGCCAACCCCTAACAGGTCGGACTGAAGCTTTCTTT
TRBD2 TRBJ2-1 TRBV7-2 15 NA CASSATSSTYNEQFF TGTGCCAGCAGCGCGACTAGCAGCACCTACAATGAGCAGTTCTTC
TRBD1 TRBJ1-2 TRBV5-4 15 NA CASSLAGGGDYGYTF TGTGCCAGCAGCTTGGCCGGAGGGGGCGACTATGGCTACACCTTC
NA TRBJ2-7 TRBV9 16 NA CASSSARSGNAYEQYF TGTGCCAGCAGCAGTGCCCGCTCAGGGAACGCCTACGAGCAGTACTTC
NA TRBJ2-7 TRBV5-1 10 NA CASSLKLQYF TGCGCCAGCAGCTTAAAATTACAGTACTTC
TRBD1 TRBJ1-2 TRBV6-5 15 NA CASSSGQAGRNGYTF TGTGCCAGCAGTTCAGGACAGGCAGGGAGGAATGGCTACACCTTC
TRBD2 TRBJ2-1 TRBV25-1 15 NA CASSTTLAGYNEQFF TGTGCCAGTTCAACCACGTTAGCGGGGTACAATGAGCAGTTCTTC
NA TRBJ2-1 TRBV6-1 14 NA CASKASEYYNEQFF TGTGCCAGCAAGGCTAGCGAATACTACAATGAGCAGTTCTTC
TRBD2 TRBJ2-3 TRBV5-1 15 once CSTGASGASTDTQYF TGCTCTACGGGCGCTAGCGGGGCTAGCACAGATACGCAGTATTTT
TRBD2 TRBJ2-7 TRBV5-1 15 NA CASSPGLVGSYEQYF TGCGCCAGCAGCCCCGGACTAGTGGGGTCCTACGAGCAGTACTTC
NA TRBJ1-1 TRBV6-1 15 NA CASFPMGRGGVEAFF TGTGCCAGCTTCCCTATGGGACGGGGAGGGGTTGAAGCTTTCTTT
NA TRBJ2-1 TRBV11-3 14 NA CASSLGRRYNEQFF TGTGCCAGCAGCTTGGGGCGGCGCTACAATGAGCAGTTCTTC
TRBD1 TRBJ1-2 TRBV5-1 14 NA CASSWGQGEDGYTF TGCGCCAGCAGTTGGGGACAGGGAGAAGATGGCTACACCTTC
NA TRBJ1-1 TRBV5-1 14 NA CASSTTQMNTEAFF TGCGCCAGCAGCACCACCCAGATGAACACTGAAGCTTTCTTT
NA TRBJ1-5 TRBV2 13 NA CASSGEGGQPQHF TGTGCCAGCAGCGGGGAGGGGGGTCAGCCCCAGCATTTT
NA TRBJ2-5 TRBV5-1 15 few CASSLNTQNQETQYF TGCGCCAGCAGCTTGAACACCCAGAACCAAGAGACCCAGTACTTC
TRBD1 TRBJ2-5 TRBV7-3 13 NA CASSVQGAETQYF TGTGCCAGCAGCGTCCAGGGGGCGGAGACCCAGTACTTC
NA TRBJ1-2 TRBV2 14 NA CASSGWQGGYGYTF TGTGCCAGCAGTGGGTGGCAGGGAGGCTATGGCTACACCTTC
NA TRBJ2-3 TRBV14 12 NA CASSQPYGTQYF TGTGCCAGCAGCCAACCCTACGGTACGCAGTATTTT
NA TRBJ1-3 TRBV2 13 NA CASSGTAGNTIYF TGTGCCAGCAGTGGGACAGCGGGAAACACCATATATTTT
TRBD2 TRBJ2-7 TRBV5-1 14 NA CASSLGGGSFDQYF TGCGCCAGCAGCTTGGGGGGGGGATCTTTCGACCAGTACTTC
NA TRBJ1-1 TRBV6-5 12 NA CASSRGSTEAFF TGTGCCAGCAGTCGAGGGAGCACTGAAGCTTTCTTT
NA TRBJ2-7 TRBV11-2 12 NA CASSWGLREQYF TGTGCCAGCAGCTGGGGACTGCGTGAGCAGTACTTC
TRBD1 TRBJ2-7 TRBV29-1 14 NA CSVAGTGGQYEQYF TGCAGCGTGGCCGGGACAGGGGGGCAGTACGAGCAGTACTTC
TRBD1 TRBJ1-2 TRBV2 13 NA CARRTGDHYGYTF TGTGCCAGACGGACAGGGGATCACTATGGCTACACCTTC
NA TRBJ2-3 TRBV5-8 11 NA CASTSRDTQYF TGTGCCAGCACATCACGGGATACGCAGTATTTT
TRBD1 TRBJ2-2 TRBV6-5 14 once CASSGQGSTGELFF TGTGCCAGCAGTGGACAGGGTTCCACCGGGGAGCTGTTTTTT
NA TRBJ1-2 TRBV11-2 16 NA CASSSPSRTSGYGYTF TGTGCCAGCAGCTCCCCCTCACGAACGTCAGGCTATGGCTACACCTTC
NA TRBJ1-3 TRBV5-5 16 NA CASSLAWANSGNTIYF TGTGCCAGCAGCTTGGCCTGGGCAAACTCTGGAAACACCATATATTTT
NA TRBJ2-7 TRBV6-5 14 NA CASSPQDNSYEQYF TGTGCCAGCAGTCCCCAGGACAACTCCTACGAGCAGTACTTC
TRBD2 TRBJ2-3 TRBV6-4 16 NA CASSESPSGESDTQYF TGTGCCAGCAGTGAATCCCCTAGCGGGGAGTCAGATACGCAGTATTTT
NA TRBJ1-2 TRBV6-1 17 NA CASSEYSGTPANYGYTF TGTGCCAGCAGTGAATATTCCGGGACACCAGCTAACTATGGCTACACCTTC
NA TRBJ1-1 TRBV5-6 11 NA CASSLNTEAFF TGTGCCAGCAGCCTAAACACTGAAGCTTTCTTT
TRBD1 TRBJ2-2 TRBV19 15 NA CASSFRDRETGELFF TGTGCCAGTAGTTTCCGGGACAGGGAGACCGGGGAGCTGTTTTTT
NA TRBJ2-3 TRBV11-3 13 NA CASSLASTDTQYF TGTGCCAGCAGCTTAGCCTCCACAGATACGCAGTATTTT
TRBD2 TRBJ2-3 TRBV30 17 NA CAWSNFRTSGRTDTQYF TGTGCCTGGAGCAACTTCAGGACTAGCGGGAGGACAGATACGCAGTATTTT
NA TRBJ2-1 TRBV5-1 15 NA CASSLAQGSYNEQFF TGCGCCAGCAGCTTGGCCCAGGGCTCCTACAATGAGCAGTTCTTC
TRBD2 TRBJ2-1 TRBV7-2 16 NA CASSFGSGRAINEQFF TGTGCCAGCAGCTTCGGGAGCGGGAGGGCCATAAATGAGCAGTTCTTC
TRBD1 TRBJ2-7 TRBV27 15 NA CASSLAPQGLDEQYF TGTGCCAGCAGTTTGGCCCCACAGGGGCTCGACGAGCAGTACTTC
TRBD1 TRBJ2-3 TRBV5-6 15 once CASSRPGQGEDTQYF TGTGCCAGCAGTCGACCGGGACAGGGTGAAGATACGCAGTATTTT
TRBD1 TRBJ1-4 TRBV4-1 15 NA CASSPPGQGNEKLFF TGCGCCAGCAGCCCCCCCGGACAGGGGAATGAAAAACTGTTTTTT
TRBD1 TRBJ1-1 TRBV19 14 NA CASSIGQAATEAFF TGTGCCAGTAGTATCGGACAGGCGGCCACTGAAGCTTTCTTT
NA TRBJ2-2 TRBV6-4 14 NA CASSAEEGTGELFF TGTGCCAGCAGCGCGGAGGAGGGGACCGGGGAGCTGTTTTTT